These 14 T cell receptor beta chains were all obtained from the same sample, sequenced in a study of blood T cells in healthy people across ages. Alongside a J-beta primer mix, a sample-barcoded 5' primer served in a second PCR lasting roughly 6 to 12 cycles. Via MiXCR, TCRdb re-called the 5' RACE reads, giving one row per CDR3 protein. The repertoire holds 800,000 or so distinct CDR3 sequences, with 46% as singletons. What was sequenced was blood. All receptors derive from an elderly man in good health.

This clonotype was counted a few times. The DNA is omitted, as the CDR3 cannot be located on it reliably, and the CDR3 follows TCRdb's listing. The rearrangement uses TRBV7-2 and TRBJ2-7. CDR1 is SGHTA, CDR2 FQGNSA, per germline. The CDR3 adds up to 12 amino acids, both ends counted. CDR3 loop: CASSLYFGEQYF.

The genes are TRBV5-1 and TRBJ2-2, with a possible D match to TRBD1 (5 bases). Germline V gene lookup returns CDR1 SGHRS and CDR2 YFSETQ. Trimming removed 4 bases at V and 3 bases at J, with 16 bases between. CDR3 size: 16 residues. CDR3 sequence reads: CASSHSPGRDTGELFF. DNA for the CDR3: TGCGCCAGCAGCCACTCCCCCGGCAGGGACACCGGGGAGCTGTTTTTT.

This clonotype came up many times. The V and J genes are TRBV11-2 and TRBJ2-1, with 7 positions matching TRBD1. Trimming removed 4 bases from V and 3 bases from J; junction bases left unmatched: 9. In germline, CDR1 is SGHAT, CDR2 FQNNGV. This CDR3 is 16 amino acids long. DNA of the CDR3: TGTGCCAGCAGCTCGCCGGGACAGAGCTTCTACAATGAGCAGTTCTTC. It is translated as CASSSPGQSFYNEQFF.

The rearrangement joins TRBV2 to TRBJ1-1; maybe TRBD1 (5 bases). V lost 6 bases and J 1 base, leaving 12 bases between the germline ends. The length of the CDR3 is 14 residues. CDR1 SNHLY and CDR2 FYNNEI come from the germline V gene. The CDR3 sequence is CASRLAGQNTEAFF. DNA of the CDR3: TGTGCCAGCAGACTGGCTGGACAGAACACTGAAGCTTTCTTT.

In this sample, this clonotype turned up many times. The CDR3 bases are TGTGCCAGCAGCCTCCATGGAGGCAGGCGGGCCGGCAATGAGCAGTTCTTC. Its translation is CASSLHGGRRAGNEQFF. This chain links TRBV7-3 with TRBJ2-1; TRBD2 is a possible D gene (5 bases). The V and J ends lost 5 bases and 6 bases respectively, with 23 bases between them. The CDR3 covers 17 residues. The V gene's germline CDR1 is SGHTA and CDR2 FQGTGA.

In its sample, this clonotype was seen once. The chain uses TRBV29-1 and TRBJ1-2, with D possibly matching TRBD1 (5 bases). The germline V and J ends were trimmed by 6 bases and 7 bases, with 15 bases remaining between them. The CDR3 loop spans 12 amino acids. In germline, CDR1 is SQVTM, CDR2 ANQGSEA. CDR3: CSVLREGPGYTF. The CDR3 DNA follows: TGCAGCGTCCTCAGGGAGGGTCCTGGCTACACCTTC.

This clonotype was counted only a few times. The rearrangement joins TRBV3-1 to TRBJ2-7; 9 bases are a match to TRBD2. Germline assignment: CDR1 LGHDT and CDR2 YNNKEL (reference sequence). The CDR3 has 16 residues. V lost 4 bases to trimming and J lost 5 bases; unmatched junction nucleotides: 12. The CDR3 loop reads CASSLSGLAGVHEQYF. The CDR3 region has the DNA TGTGCCAGCAGCCTCTCTGGGTTAGCGGGAGTCCACGAGCAGTACTTC.

This clonotype occurred once. At one of its ends the junction is not consistent with the germline gene, which may arise from a read error. This chain links TRBV7-6 with TRBJ1-4, with 8 bases matching TRBD1. There are 14 residues in the CDR3. The V gene's germline CDR1 is SGHVS and CDR2 FNYEAQ. As DNA, the CDR3 is TGTGCCAGTAGCTTGGGACAGGCGGGTGAAAAACTGTTTTTT. This translates into CASSLGQAGEKLFF.

The V call is TRBV5-1, the J call TRBJ2-7; 8 nucleotides align to TRBD2. The V segment lost 0 bases and the J segment 2 bases; nucleotides outside the gene matches: 4. Germline-derived CDR1 and CDR2 are SGHRS and YFSETQ. The CDR3 has 15 residues. CDR3 coding DNA: TGCGCCAGCAGCTTGGATAGCGGGGCCACCTACGAGCAGTACTTC. This sequence encodes CASSLDSGATYEQYF.

Ten or more counts support this clonotype. The chain joins TRBV4-3 to TRBJ2-5; 8 bases align to TRBD2. CDR1 is LGHNA, CDR2 YSLEER, per germline. J lost 1 base, V lost 0 bases, and 16 bases had no gene match. This CDR3 has 20 amino acids. CDR3 residues: CASSQETLFPASGFQETQYF. CDR3 coding DNA: TGCGCCAGCAGCCAAGAGACTCTCTTCCCGGCTAGCGGGTTCCAAGAGACCCAGTACTTC.

This rearrangement joins TRBV7-2 to TRBJ2-5; the D is unclear. This CDR3 contains 13 residues. CDR1 SGHTA and CDR2 FQGNSA come from the germline V gene. V was pared by 6 bases and J by 0 bases, with 8 bases between. CDR3 DNA: TGTGCCAGCAGTAGGACCAACCAAGAGACCCAGTACTTC. Translation gives CASSRTNQETQYF.

The rearrangement links TRBV11-2 to TRBJ2-5; possible D gene TRBD2, 7 bases. The V end lost 4 bases, the J end lost 5 bases, and 20 bases lay between the germline ends. CDR1 and CDR2 from the germline V gene are SGHAT and FQNNGV. The CDR3 totals 16 residues. CDR3 in DNA: TGTGCCAGCAGCTCCCCAGTGGAGGGGGGGTTGGAGACCCAGTACTTC. It yields the protein CASSSPVEGGLETQYF.

The chain recombines TRBV29-1 with TRBJ2-1; 8 bases align to TRBD2. Germline CDR1 and CDR2: SQVTM and ANQGSEA. V gave up 7 bases and J gave up 13 bases; unmatched junction bases: 15. The CDR3 is 13 residues long. The CDR3, as DNA: TGCAGCGCGAGCGGGAGTCTACAAGAGACCCAGTTCTTC. This sequence encodes CSASGSLQETQFF.

Comments on this clonotype: It may be a read error: a sequence one base away is much more abundant. The V and J genes are TRBV29-1 and TRBJ2-3; the match to TRBD1 covers 12 bases. After removal of 3 bases from V and 4 bases from J, the junction contained 2 bases not matched to a gene. The CDR3 consists of 14 residues. Germline values: CDR1 SQVTM, CDR2 ANQGSEA. This CDR3 is CSVDGTGGSDTQYF. Written as DNA, the CDR3 is TGCAGCGTTGACGGGACAGGGGGCTCAGATACGCAGTATTTT.